The rows below give T cell receptor beta chains drawn from one sample of a study of blood T cell repertoires in COVID-19. Profiling relied on immunoSEQ multiplex PCR, and the TCRdb table lists in-frame clones only, not all of them. Here the sample spans 110,000 or so clones, roughly 84% being singletons. Sequenced: peripheral blood. These receptors originate from a man in his sixties with acute or convalescent COVID-19. Each CDR3 is given with its conserved first and last residue. The D gene is left open where the match is weak. Only part of the rows carry a size: once, few, many, or a class if the clone is expanded.

TRBJ1-4	.	once	TRBV30	11	CAWSEGEKLFF	TGTGCCTGGAGTGAGGGGGAAAAACTGTTTTTT
TRBJ1-2	.	.	TRBV28	15	CASSFAPGVAGGYTF	TGTGCCAGCAGTTTCGCCCCAGGGGTGGCTGGTGGCTACACCTTC
TRBJ2-3	TRBD1	.	TRBV19	16	CASSLRGQGETDTQYF	TGTGCCAGTAGTCTAAGAGGACAGGGGGAAACAGATACGCAGTATTTT
TRBJ1-1	TRBD1	.	TRBV18	15	CASSPGTGEATEAFF	TGTGCCAGCTCACCTGGGACAGGGGAGGCCACTGAAGCTTTCTTT
TRBJ1-4	.	.	TRBV7-9	14	CAINHPGKGEKLFF	TGTGCCATCAACCACCCGGGGAAGGGTGAAAAACTGTTTTTT
TRBJ2-7	TRBD2	.	TRBV5-1	16	CASSLAMSGRGYEQYF	TGCGCCAGCAGCTTGGCAATGAGCGGGAGGGGTTACGAGCAGTACTTC
TRBJ2-2	TRBD2	once	TRBV6-2/TRBV6-3	16	CASSSLAGGPTGELFF	TGTGCCAGCAGTAGCCTAGCGGGAGGACCCACCGGGGAGCTGTTTTTT
TRBJ2-4	TRBD2	.	TRBV12-3/TRBV12-4	13	CASRRSGAYIQYF	TGTGCCAGCAGAAGGAGCGGGGCCTACATTCAGTACTTC
TRBJ2-5	TRBD2	.	TRBV10-2	15	CASSDYTSGKETQYF	TGCGCCAGCAGTGATTATACTAGCGGCAAAGAGACCCAGTACTTC
TRBJ2-7	.	.	TRBV6-6	15	CASSSPGLSSYEQYF	TGTGCCAGCAGTTCGCCGGGACTTAGCTCCTACGAGCAGTACTTC
TRBJ2-3	TRBD1	.	TRBV7-6	16	CASSHNRDRPTDTQYF	TGTGCCAGCAGCCATAACAGGGACAGGCCGACAGATACGCAGTATTTT
TRBJ2-1	.	.	TRBV11-1	16	CASSPRGLRPPNEQFF	TGTGCCAGCAGCCCAAGAGGGCTCCGGCCCCCCAATGAGCAGTTCTTC